This TCR beta chain came from a study of T cells after yellow fever vaccination. The sample holds many counts of this clonotype. TCRdb re-called the 5' RACE reads through MiXCR, storing one row per CDR3 protein. The sample has some 300,000 distinct CDR3 sequences, around 8.6% seen once. Sequenced material: CD4+ T cells sorted from PBMCs, taken 5 days after the yellow fever booster vaccination. The origin of this receptor is a man aged 18 to 29 who received the YFV17D yellow fever vaccine.

CDR3 in amino acids: CSARTSGGYQFF. CDR3 nucleotides: TGCAGTGCTCGGACTAGCGGGGGCTATCAGTTCTTC. The chain employs TRBV20-1 and TRBJ2-1; 13 bases map to TRBD2. The CDR3 is made up of 12 amino acids. The junction had 5 bases not matched to a gene; V was cut back by 5 bases and J by 13 bases. Germline V lookup: CDR1 DFQATT, CDR2 SNEGSKA (reference sequence).